What follows is one TCR beta chain and its context. Its matching antigen is unknown. The sample originates from a study of shared clonotypes between healthy human individuals. Study context: Sampling drew on donors who were two women and three men aged 18 to 49. Whole-study findings and limits: The study found lower generation probabilities in non-shared clonotypes than in those shared by all four donors. Some naive CD4 clonotypes, roughly 4.7%, turned up in common across a handful of donors. In this cohort, only blood was sampled, and tissue repertoires likely differ.

Assay used: immunoSEQ multiplex PCR; TCRdb lists only in-frame clones, some missing. The sample shows over a million clones, around four fifths of them seen only once. The V and J ends lost 7 bases and 5 bases respectively, with 14 bases between them. The CDR3 loop spans 14 amino acids. Germline CDR1 is MDHEN and CDR2 is SYDVKM. The chain carries TRBV28 and TRBJ2-2; D is tentatively TRBD1 or TRBD2 (7 bases each). The sample consisted of memory CD4+ T cells sorted from blood. Subset described: CD45RA-negative fraction. This receptor was obtained from a man between 18 and 35 years old in good health. The CDR3, as DNA: TGTGCCAGCAAGGGGGAGGGGGCAACCGGGGAGCTGTTTTTT. It encodes CASKGEGATGELFF.